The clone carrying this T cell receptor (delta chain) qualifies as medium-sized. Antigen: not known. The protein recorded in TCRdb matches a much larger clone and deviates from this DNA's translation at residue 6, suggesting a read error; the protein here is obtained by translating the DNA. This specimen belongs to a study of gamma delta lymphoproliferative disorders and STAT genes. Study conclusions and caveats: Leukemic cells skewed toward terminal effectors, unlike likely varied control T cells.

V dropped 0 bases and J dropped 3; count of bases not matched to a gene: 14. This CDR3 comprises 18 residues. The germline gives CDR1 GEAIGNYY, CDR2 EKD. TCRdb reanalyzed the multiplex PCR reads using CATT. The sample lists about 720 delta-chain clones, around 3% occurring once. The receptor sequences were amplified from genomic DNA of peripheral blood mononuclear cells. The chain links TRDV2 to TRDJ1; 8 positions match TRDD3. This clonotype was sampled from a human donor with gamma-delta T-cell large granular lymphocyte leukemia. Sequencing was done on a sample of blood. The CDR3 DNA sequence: TGTGCCTGTGACACCATAGGGCTGGGGGAAAACGGGGCCGATAAACTCATCTTT. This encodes CACDTIGLGENGADKLIF.